This record covers a single TCR beta chain. Its antigen is unknown. The sample originates from a study of cytomegalovirus exposure and HLA in healthy donors. Findings of the study overall: Per published reports, the classifier diagnosed cytomegalovirus status with high specificity and sensitivity. Common viral pathogens (according to a later analysis) appeared linked to several of the most significant clusters.

This CDR3 has 19 amino acids. V gave up 5 bases and J gave up 1 base; unmatched junction bases: 20. Germline CDR1 reads SGHDT; CDR2 reads YYEEEE. The PCR used 60 Vbeta and 13 Jbeta primers. Some clones are missing from TCRdb's copy, which holds only in-frame ones; the method was immunoSEQ multiplex PCR. Of about 150,000 clones in the sample, 60% to 75% are singletons; the top ten hold 2.8%. The specimen was PBMCs. This receptor was taken from a man aged 18 to 29 in good health and CMV-seronegative. The J gene is TRBJ1-1, the V gene TRBV5-6; 7 bases fit TRBD1. The CDR3 here is CASRYKFRTGGLGNTEAFF. The CDR3 DNA reads TGTGCCAGCAGATACAAGTTCCGGACAGGCGGACTGGGGAACACTGAAGCTTTCTTT.